The TCR beta chain under discussion was sequenced for a study of shared clonotypes between healthy human individuals. Study-wide context: The cohort had two women and three men, ages 18 to 49. Per donor, CD8 memory used one plate, CD8 naive used two, CD4 memory used three and CD4 naive used three. Broader study findings: Memory subsets generally showed smaller estimated richness than naive subsets did.

The table came from immunoSEQ multiplex PCR; TCRdb's copy has only in-frame clones and leaves some out. This sample yields around 1.4 million clones, of which just under 99% are seen a single time; roughly 0.35% belongs to the top ten. Comments on this clone: What it recognizes is unknown.

The CDR3 runs 16 residues. The ends lost 0 bases at V and 3 bases at J; junction bases unmatched: 4. Germline assignment: CDR1 SGHNT and CDR2 YYREEE (reference sequence). This clonotype was sampled from a young man in good health. Material for sequencing was naive CD4+ T cells sorted from blood. The subset denotes: CD45RA+ positively selected. The rearrangement links TRBV5-4 to TRBJ1-3, with 9 bases matching TRBD1. The CDR3 bases are TGTGCCAGCAGCTTGGCCGGGGGACAGGGTGGAAACACCATATATTTT. Its translation is CASSLAGGQGGNTIYF. The variable domain in full, with the rest retrieved from reference TRBV5-4 and TRBJ1-3, is ETGVTQSPTHLIKTRGQQVTLRCSSQSGHNTVSWYQQALGQGPQFIFQYYREEENGRGNFPPRFSGLQFPNYSSELNVNALELDDSALYLCASSLAGGQGGNTIYFGEGSWLTVV.